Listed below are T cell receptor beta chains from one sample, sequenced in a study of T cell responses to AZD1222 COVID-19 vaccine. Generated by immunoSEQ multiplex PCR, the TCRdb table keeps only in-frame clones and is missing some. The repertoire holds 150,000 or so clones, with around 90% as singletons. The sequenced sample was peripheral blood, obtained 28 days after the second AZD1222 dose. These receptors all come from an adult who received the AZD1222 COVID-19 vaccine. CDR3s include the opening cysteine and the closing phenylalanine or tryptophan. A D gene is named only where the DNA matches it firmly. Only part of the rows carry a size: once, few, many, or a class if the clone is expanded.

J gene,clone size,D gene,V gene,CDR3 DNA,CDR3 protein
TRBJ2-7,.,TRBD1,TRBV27,TGTGCCAGCAGTCTTCCGGGACAGGGGAGGTACGAGCAGTACTTC,CASSLPGQGRYEQYF
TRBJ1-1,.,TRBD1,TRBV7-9,TGTGCCAGCAGTCGGGACAGGGAGGCAGAAGCTTTCTTT,CASSRDREAEAFF
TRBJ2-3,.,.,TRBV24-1,TGTGCCACCAGTGACTATGGGAATAATCGGGCACTGCAGTATTTT,CATSDYGNNRALQYF
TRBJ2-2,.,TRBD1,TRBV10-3,TGTGCCATCGAGAGACAGGGGGGCACCGGGGAGCTGTTTTTT,CAIERQGGTGELFF
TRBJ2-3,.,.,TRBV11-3,TGTGCCAGCAGCTTAGGGGGGCGGCCCAGCACAGATACGCAGTATTTT,CASSLGGRPSTDTQYF
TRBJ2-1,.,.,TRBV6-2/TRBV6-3,TGTGCCAGCAGTTACTTTGGTAGGGAGCAGTTCTTC,CASSYFGREQFF
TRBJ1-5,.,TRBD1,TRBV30,TGTGCCTGCCAAGGGGGGACAGGGCAGCCCCAGCATTTT,CACQGGTGQPQHF
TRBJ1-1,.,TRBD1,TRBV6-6,TGTGCCAGCAGTTATCGACAGGGGGCGACTGAAGCTTTCTTT,CASSYRQGATEAFF
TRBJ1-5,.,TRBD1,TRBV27,TGTGCCAGCAGTCTCTTTCCGGACAGGTTAAGCAATCAGCCCCAGCATTTT,CASSLFPDRLSNQPQHF
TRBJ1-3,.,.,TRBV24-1,TGTGCCACCACCCTGCACGGGAAATCGAGAAACACCATATATTTT,CATTLHGKSRNTIYF
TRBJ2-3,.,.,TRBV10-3,TGTGCCACCGGGGGGCCGCAAGATACGCAGTATTTT,CATGGPQDTQYF
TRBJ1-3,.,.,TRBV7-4,TGTGCCAGCAGCCCCAAAGAAGGCGGACACTCGACGGGAAACACCATATATTTT,CASSPKEGGHSTGNTIYF
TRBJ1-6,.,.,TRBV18,TGTGCCAGCTCAGGTATAGAGGACTTTCCGGATTCACCCCTCCACTTT,CASSGIEDFPDSPLHF
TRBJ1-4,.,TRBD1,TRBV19,TGTGCCAGTAGACCGACAGGGACCAATGAAAAACTGTTTTTT,CASRPTGTNEKLFF
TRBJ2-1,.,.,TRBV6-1,TGTGCCAGCAGTGAAAGGGCGGGACCCGCAGGTGATGAGCAGTTCTTC,CASSERAGPAGDEQFF
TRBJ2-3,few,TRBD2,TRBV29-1,TGCAGCGTTGAAGGGGGGCTAGCGGGAGGGCCAAGGGTAGTAGATACGCAGTATTTT,CSVEGGLAGGPRVVDTQYF
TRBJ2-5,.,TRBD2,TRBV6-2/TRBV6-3,TGTGCCAGCAGTTACGCACTAGCGGGAGGGTTGGAGACCCAGTACTTC,CASSYALAGGLETQYF
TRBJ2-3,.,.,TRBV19,TGTGCCAGTAGTAAGGGGGTCTCAGATACGCAGTATTTT,CASSKGVSDTQYF
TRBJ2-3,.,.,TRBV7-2,TGTGCCAGCAGCAAACAGCCTAGCACAGATACGCAGTATTTT,CASSKQPSTDTQYF
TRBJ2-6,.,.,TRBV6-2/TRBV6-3,TGTGCCAGCAGTTACAGGGGCTCTGGGGCCAACGTCCTGACTTTC,CASSYRGSGANVLTF
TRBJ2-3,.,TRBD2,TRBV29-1,TGCAGCGTTGAACTAGCGGGAGGGGATACGCAGTATTTT,CSVELAGGDTQYF
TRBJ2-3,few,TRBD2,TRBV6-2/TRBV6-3,TGTGCCAGCAGTTACGGCGGGGGGGCAGATACGCAGTATTTT,CASSYGGGADTQYF
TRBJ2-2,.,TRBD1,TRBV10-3,TGTGCCATCAGAGCGGACAGGGGGAACACCGGGGAGCTGTTTTTT,CAIRADRGNTGELFF
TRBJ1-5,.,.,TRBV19,TGTGCCAGTAAGTGGAGGGACAATCAGCCCCAGCATTTT,CASKWRDNQPQHF
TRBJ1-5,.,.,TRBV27,TGTGCCAGCAGCCACTGGGGTTTGGATCAGCCCCAGCATTTT,CASSHWGLDQPQHF
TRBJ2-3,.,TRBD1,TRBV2,TGTGCCAGCAGTGGAACAGGGGGCGGGGCAGATACGCAGTATTTT,CASSGTGGGADTQYF
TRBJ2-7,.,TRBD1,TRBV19,TGTGCCAGTATGGAGACAGGGAGCTCCTACGAGCAGTACTTC,CASMETGSSYEQYF
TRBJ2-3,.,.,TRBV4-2,TGTGCCAGCAGCCCTCGTAGCAGGGTGGTTCGAGATACGCAGTATTTT,CASSPRSRVVRDTQYF
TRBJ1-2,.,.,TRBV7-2,TGTGCCAGCAGCCCAGTCTCCACAGCAGATGGCTACACCTTC,CASSPVSTADGYTF
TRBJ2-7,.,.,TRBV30,TGTGCCTGGAGTGTACCAGGGTATGAGCAGTACTTC,CAWSVPGYEQYF
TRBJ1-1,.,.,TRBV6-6,TGTGCCAGCAGTTACCCCGGCAGGAACACTGAAGCTTTCTTT,CASSYPGRNTEAFF
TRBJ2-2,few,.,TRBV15,TGTGCCACCAGCGGCACAAGAGCCGGGGAGCTGTTTTTT,CATSGTRAGELFF
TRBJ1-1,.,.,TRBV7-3,TGTGCCAGCAGCCTTGGGGGCAGCATGAACACTGAAGCTTTCTTT,CASSLGGSMNTEAFF
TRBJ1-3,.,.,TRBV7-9,TGTGCCAGCAGCTACCGACGGTCTGGAAACACCATATATTTT,CASSYRRSGNTIYF
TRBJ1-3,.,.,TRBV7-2,TGTGCCAGCAGCTCAACTCCAGGGGTCGGAAACACCATATATTTT,CASSSTPGVGNTIYF
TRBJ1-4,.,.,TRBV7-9,TGTGCCAGCAGGTTGGGGGGTGAAAAACTGTTTTTT,CASRLGGEKLFF
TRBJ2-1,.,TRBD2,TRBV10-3,TGTGCCATCACCCCCCGGGCCCCCGGGGGGGATGAGCAGTTCTTC,CAITPRAPGGDEQFF
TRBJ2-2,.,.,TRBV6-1,TGTGCCAGCAGTGAGATGCAGGCCGCCTTGACCGGGGAGCTGTTTTTT,CASSEMQAALTGELFF
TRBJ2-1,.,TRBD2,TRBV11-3,TGTGCCAGCAGCTTAGTTAGGTTGGCTAGCGGATACAATGAGCAGTTCTTC,CASSLVRLASGYNEQFF
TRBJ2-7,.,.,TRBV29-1,TGCAGCGTTGGCCGGAGCTACGAGCAGTACTTC,CSVGRSYEQYF
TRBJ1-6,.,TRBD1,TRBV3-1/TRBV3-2,TGTGCCAGCAGCCTACAGGGGAATTCACCCCTCCACTTT,CASSLQGNSPLHF
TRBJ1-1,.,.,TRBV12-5,TGTGCTAGTGGTTTTGTCATTAGGCGCAAGAACACTGAAGCTTTCTTT,CASGFVIRRKNTEAFF
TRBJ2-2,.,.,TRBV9,TGTGCCAGCAGCGTAGCCCTTGGGGCACCGTCTGCCACCGGGGAGCTGTTTTTT,CASSVALGAPSATGELFF
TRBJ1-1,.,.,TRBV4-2,TGTGCCAGCAGCCAACCGCAACCCAGGGCTGAAGCTTTCTTT,CASSQPQPRAEAFF
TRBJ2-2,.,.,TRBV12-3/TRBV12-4,TGTGCCAGCGGGACTCTGAACACCGGGGAGCTGTTTTTT,CASGTLNTGELFF
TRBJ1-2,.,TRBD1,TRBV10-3,TGTGCCATCAGTCCCTCGTCAGGGACAGGGGGCGAAGGCTACACCTTC,CAISPSSGTGGEGYTF